The rows below give T cell receptor beta chains drawn from one sample of a study of T cells in tuberculosis. Assay: immunoSEQ multiplex PCR; the TCRdb copy retains only in-frame clones and omits some. The sample consists of about 23,000 clones, 95% to 96% of them appearing once. Sequenced sample: PBMCs. Receptors originate from a donor between 10 and 29 years old with latent tuberculosis or without tuberculosis infection. CDR3s include the opening cysteine and the closing phenylalanine or tryptophan. The D gene is left open where the match is weak. The size entry is marked missing in some rows and otherwise reads once, few, many or a size class.

V gene	D gene	J gene	clone size	CDR3 protein	CDR3 DNA
TRBV10-3	-	TRBJ1-1	-	CAISESAGGTEAFF	TGTGCCATCAGTGAGTCGGCGGGGGGCACTGAAGCTTTCTTT
TRBV7-3	TRBD1	TRBJ2-5	-	CASSITGGAETQYF	TGTGCCAGCAGCATAACAGGGGGAGCGGAGACCCAGTACTTC
TRBV27	-	TRBJ2-7	-	CASSLGQPYEQYF	TGTGCCAGCAGTCTAGGACAACCCTACGAGCAGTACTTC
TRBV2	TRBD2	TRBJ2-1	-	CASRPLAGDYNEQFF	TGTGCCAGCAGGCCCCTAGCGGGGGATTACAATGAGCAGTTCTTC
TRBV6-6	TRBD1	TRBJ1-2	-	CASSRRTGMINYGYTF	TGTGCCAGCAGTAGGCGGACAGGGATGATTAACTATGGCTACACCTTC
TRBV10-3	-	TRBJ1-1	-	CAIARELNTEAFF	TGTGCCATCGCTCGGGAGCTGAACACTGAAGCTTTCTTT
TRBV5-6	TRBD1	TRBJ1-1	-	CASSSDRGRNTEAFF	TGTGCCAGCAGCAGCGACAGGGGGAGGAACACTGAAGCTTTCTTT
TRBV28	-	TRBJ2-3	once	CASRDSPASTDTQYF	TGTGCCAGCCGGGACTCTCCTGCTAGCACAGATACGCAGTATTTT
TRBV29-1	TRBD1	TRBJ2-2	-	CSVPQGAGGELFF	TGCAGCGTCCCACAGGGGGCTGGCGGGGAGCTGTTTTTT
TRBV5-6	TRBD1	TRBJ1-3	-	CASSLWTGTSGNTIYF	TGTGCCAGCAGCTTATGGACAGGAACCTCTGGAAACACCATATATTTT
TRBV2	TRBD1	TRBJ1-6	-	CASRERGQGLGNSPLHF	TGTGCCAGCAGGGAAAGGGGACAGGGGTTAGGTAATTCACCCCTCCACTTT
TRBV18	-	TRBJ2-1	-	CASSSDTSNEQFF	TGTGCCAGCTCATCAGACACTAGCAATGAGCAGTTCTTC
TRBV2	-	TRBJ1-5	-	CASSEALQGGQPQHF	TGTGCCAGCAGTGAAGCGCTTCAGGGTGGTCAGCCCCAGCATTTT
TRBV6-1	TRBD1	TRBJ2-2	-	CASSIGQGWTGELFF	TGTGCCAGCAGTATCGGACAGGGGTGGACCGGGGAGCTGTTTTTT
TRBV6-6	-	TRBJ2-2	-	CASSRTGYTGELFF	TGTGCCAGCAGCCGAACAGGGTACACCGGGGAGCTGTTTTTT
TRBV30	TRBD1	TRBJ1-3	-	CAWGPQGLSGNTIYF	TGTGCCTGGGGTCCACAGGGGCTCTCTGGAAACACCATATATTTT
TRBV6-4	-	TRBJ1-1	-	CASSVGGSSTEAFF	TGTGCCAGCAGTGTTGGGGGCTCAAGCACTGAAGCTTTCTTT
TRBV2	TRBD1	TRBJ2-2	once	CASIPTGSNTGELFF	TGTGCCAGCATCCCGACAGGGTCGAACACCGGGGAGCTGTTTTTT
TRBV2	TRBD2	TRBJ2-5	-	CASSDRVAGAQETQYF	TGTGCCAGCAGTGATAGAGTAGCGGGGGCACAAGAGACCCAGTACTTC
TRBV27	TRBD2	TRBJ2-2	-	CASSLYAGGRFTGELFF	TGTGCCAGCAGTTTATATGCGGGGGGGCGATTCACCGGGGAGCTGTTTTTT
TRBV19	-	TRBJ2-7	-	CASSSGYEQYF	TGTGCCAGTAGTAGCGGGTACGAGCAGTACTTC
TRBV5-3	-	TRBJ1-2	-	CARRTRPGGPRRFNYGYTF	TGTGCCAGAAGGACGCGTCCCGGGGGACCGCGACGCTTTAACTATGGCTACACCTTC
TRBV4-1	-	TRBJ1-1	-	CASSQNSLNTEAFF	TGCGCCAGCAGCCAAAACAGCTTGAACACTGAAGCTTTCTTT
TRBV2	TRBD1	TRBJ2-7	-	CARSDRGHYEQYF	TGTGCCAGGTCGGACAGGGGGCACTACGAGCAGTACTTC
TRBV2	TRBD2	TRBJ2-5	-	CASNPLAGATKETQYF	TGTGCCAGCAACCCACTAGCGGGGGCAACCAAAGAGACCCAGTACTTC
TRBV5-1	-	TRBJ1-5	-	CASSFNPQPQHF	TGCGCCAGCAGCTTTAATCCTCAGCCCCAGCATTTT
TRBV5-1	TRBD2	TRBJ2-7	-	CASSSTPGAGGAGEQYF	TGCGCCAGCAGCTCCACCCCGGGTGCGGGGGGCGCGGGGGAGCAGTACTTC
TRBV2	TRBD1	TRBJ2-7	once	CASSEWTGPYEQYF	TGTGCCAGCAGTGAGTGGACAGGACCCTACGAGCAGTACTTC
TRBV11-2	-	TRBJ2-5	once	CASSSINVAVAQYF	TGTGCCAGCAGCTCCATAAATGTCGCGGTTGCCCAGTACTTC
TRBV11-2	TRBD2	TRBJ2-5	-	CASSLGASGAETQYF	TGTGCCAGCAGCTTAGGGGCTAGCGGTGCTGAGACCCAGTACTTC
TRBV27	-	TRBJ2-6	once	CASSRRVPSGANVLTF	TGTGCCAGCAGTCGCAGGGTTCCCTCTGGGGCCAACGTCCTGACTTTC
TRBV5-1	-	TRBJ2-1	-	CASSWSGIGYEQFF	TGCGCCAGCAGCTGGTCAGGGATTGGCTATGAGCAGTTCTTC
TRBV7-9	TRBD2	TRBJ2-3	-	CASSSGGLAAFTDTQYF	TGTGCCAGCAGCTCGGGCGGACTAGCGGCCTTCACAGATACGCAGTATTTT
TRBV7-7	TRBD2	TRBJ2-2	-	CASSPLSAGGWTGELFF	TGTGCCAGCAGCCCCCTGTCGGCGGGGGGATGGACCGGGGAGCTGTTTTTT
TRBV5-1	-	TRBJ2-5	-	CASSLGQTRALQETQYF	TGCGCCAGCAGCTTGGGACAGACCCGCGCCCTGCAAGAGACCCAGTACTTC
TRBV6-6	-	TRBJ2-2	-	CASSYPLGLKSGELFF	TGTGCCAGCAGTTACCCCCTAGGCCTTAAAAGCGGGGAGCTGTTTTTT
TRBV4-1	TRBD2	TRBJ2-1	-	CASSQRLAGGQLNEQFF	TGCGCCAGCAGCCAAAGACTAGCGGGGGGGCAATTAAATGAGCAGTTCTTC
TRBV5-1	TRBD1	TRBJ1-3	-	CASSWDLQGAAGNTIYF	TGCGCCAGCAGCTGGGATTTGCAGGGGGCGGCGGGAAACACCATATATTTT
TRBV9	-	TRBJ1-2	-	CASSLVGSPNYGYTF	TGTGCCAGCAGTCTCGTCGGGTCCCCTAACTATGGCTACACCTTC
TRBV10-3	-	TRBJ1-2	-	CAISLGAGYGYTF	TGTGCCATCAGCCTGGGGGCCGGCTATGGCTACACCTTC
TRBV18	-	TRBJ1-3	once	CASSDSSTGNTIYF	TGTGCCAGCTCAGACAGTAGTACTGGAAACACCATATATTTT
TRBV28	-	TRBJ1-2	-	CASSSQGLGYGYTF	TGTGCCAGCAGCTCCCAGGGACTGGGCTATGGCTACACCTTC
TRBV18	-	TRBJ1-3	-	CASSPKQAGSGNTIYF	TGTGCCAGCTCACCAAAACAGGCGGGATCTGGAAACACCATATATTTT
TRBV4-1	TRBD1	TRBJ1-2	-	CASSQEARTGAPPYGYTF	TGCGCCAGCAGCCAAGAAGCGAGGACAGGGGCCCCACCGTATGGCTACACCTTC
TRBV7-2	-	TRBJ1-1	-	CASSLDMNTEAFF	TGTGCCAGCAGCTTAGACATGAACACTGAAGCTTTCTTT
TRBV6-1	-	TRBJ1-2	few	CASSGQVDYGYTF	TGTGCCAGCAGTGGACAGGTGGACTATGGCTACACCTTC
TRBV10-3	TRBD2	TRBJ2-3	-	CAISEPSRGGADTQYF	TGTGCCATCAGTGAGCCTTCCCGGGGGGGTGCAGATACGCAGTATTTT
TRBV6-1	-	TRBJ2-3	-	CASSEQGRGQYF	TGTGCCAGCAGTGAACAGGGGCGCGGGCAGTATTTT